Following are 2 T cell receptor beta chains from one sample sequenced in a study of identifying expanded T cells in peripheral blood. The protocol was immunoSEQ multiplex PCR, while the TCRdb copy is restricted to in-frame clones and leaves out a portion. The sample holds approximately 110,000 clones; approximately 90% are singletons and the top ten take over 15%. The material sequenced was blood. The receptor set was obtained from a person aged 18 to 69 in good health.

The CDR3 reads CASSATGTSGGAGKFF. DNA for the CDR3: TGTGCCAGCAGCGCAACTGGGACTAGCGGGGGGGCCGGCAAGTTCTTC. The chain is built from TRBV2 and TRBJ2-1, with 16 positions matching TRBD2. This CDR3 comprises 16 residues. Germline-derived CDR1 and CDR2 are SNHLY and FYNNEI. Trimming cost V 6 bases and J 14 bases; bases outside gene matches: 13.

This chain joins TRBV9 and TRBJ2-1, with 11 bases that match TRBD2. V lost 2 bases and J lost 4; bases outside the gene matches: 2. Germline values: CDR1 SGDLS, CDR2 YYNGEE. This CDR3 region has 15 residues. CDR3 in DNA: TGTGCCAGCAGCGTGGGGACTAGCGGTTACAATGAGCAGTTCTTC. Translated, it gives CASSVGTSGYNEQFF.